The 17 T cell receptor beta chains below come from one sample, sequenced in a study of blood T cell repertoires in COVID-19. Produced via immunoSEQ multiplex PCR; TCRdb's table is partial and in-frame only. The sample has around 90,000 clones; about four fifths are singletons. Sequencing was performed on peripheral blood. These receptors were collected from a human donor in a cohort sampled during active COVID-19.

This chain joins TRBV5-4 and TRBJ2-7; 14 nucleotides line up with TRBD2. Germline trimming cut 3 bases from V and 2 bases from J; bases unmatched to any gene: 7. The CDR3 has 17 residues. Germline V gene data show CDR1 as SGHNT and CDR2 as YYREEE (reference sequence). CDR3 DNA sequence: TGTGCCAGCAGCTCCGGGACTAGCGGGAGTTTAACCTACGAGCAGTACTTC. The encoded protein is CASSSGTSGSLTYEQYF.

J is TRBJ1-6 and V is TRBV2; a weak D match, TRBD1 (6 bases). The germline V gene has CDR1 SNHLY and CDR2 FYNNEI. The V gene lost 3 bases and the J gene lost 10 bases, with 10 bases spanning the gap. The CDR3 contains 13 residues. This CDR3 reads CASSDRGGSPLHF. The CDR3 DNA is TGTGCCAGCAGTGATAGGGGGGGGTCACCCCTCCACTTT.

The gene calls are TRBV11-2 and TRBJ1-6; no clear D gene. The germline V and J ends were trimmed by 0 bases and 10 bases, with 13 bases remaining between them. Looked up from germline, CDR1 is SGHAT and CDR2 is FQNNGV. The CDR3 is made up of 15 amino acids. CDR3 region: CASSLETFRGSPLHF. The DNA for the CDR3 is TGTGCCAGCAGCTTAGAAACCTTCCGAGGATCACCCCTCCACTTT.

The rearrangement uses TRBV7-2 and TRBJ2-5, with 9 bases aligning to TRBD2. Trimming took 5 bases from V and 2 from J; bases not matched to a gene: 15. The CDR3 covers 18 residues. The germline V gene encodes CDR1 SGHTA and CDR2 FQGNSA. CDR3 DNA sequence: TGTGCCAGCAGCACAGGGGCTAGCGGGAATCAACGTCAAGAGACCCAGTACTTC. Protein: CASSTGASGNQRQETQYF.

This clone was observed a single time. The chain employs TRBV28 and TRBJ2-1; D gene uncertain. Germline assignment: CDR1 MDHEN and CDR2 SYDVKM. CDR3 size: 15 residues. V lost 2 bases, J lost 4 bases, and 12 bases lay in between. CDR3 DNA: TGTGCCAGCAGTTTACTCGGTATACCTTACAATGAGCAGTTCTTC. Amino acids: CASSLLGIPYNEQFF.

The chain joins TRBV24-1 to TRBJ1-2; 7 nucleotides align to TRBD1. The CDR3 loop spans 17 amino acids. V shed 2 bases and J 0 bases; nucleotides not matched to a gene: 8. Germline values: CDR1 KGHDR, CDR2 SFDVKD. The CDR3 nucleotides are TGTGCCACCAGTGATTCGGCCGGGACAGACGCTAACTATGGCTACACCTTC. Its translation: CATSDSAGTDANYGYTF.

The rearrangement links TRBV2 to TRBJ2-5; D unresolved. Germline CDR1 and CDR2: SNHLY and FYNNEI. The CDR3 is 12 amino acids. Trimming took off 6 bases at V and 2 bases at J, with 7 bases between the two ends. The CDR3 bases are TGTGCCAGCAGCGGTGATCAAGAGACCCAGTACTTC. Protein product: CASSGDQETQYF.

The rearrangement links TRBV28 to TRBJ2-7, with 7 bases identical to TRBD2. V was pared by 6 bases and J by 2 bases, with 16 bases of the junction left unmatched. Germline V gene sequence: CDR1 MDHEN, CDR2 SYDVKM. This CDR3 contains 17 residues. CDR3 bases: TGTGCCAGCAGCACAGTGACGGGAGGAGGGATTCCCTACGAGCAGTACTTC. Its translation is CASSTVTGGGIPYEQYF.

This chain connects TRBV27 to TRBJ2-7; 10 bases are a match to TRBD2. V lost 5 bases and J lost 3; bases outside the gene matches: 7. The CDR3 has 15 amino acids. Germline V gene data show CDR1 as MNHEY and CDR2 as SMNVEV (reference sequence). CDR3 sequence: CASSVAPSGSYEQYF. The CDR3, as DNA: TGTGCCAGCAGTGTCGCCCCTAGCGGGAGCTACGAGCAGTACTTC.

V gene TRBV6-5 combines with J gene TRBJ1-1; 7 nucleotides line up with TRBD1. The CDR3 covers 12 residues. Germline values: CDR1 MNHEY, CDR2 SVGAGI. V was pared by 7 bases and J by 11 bases, with 10 bases of the junction left unmatched. The CDR3 protein is CASNLPGQMAFF. CDR3 nucleotide sequence: TGTGCCAGCAATCTCCCGGGACAGATGGCTTTCTTT.

This chain uses TRBV19 with TRBJ1-1, with D hard to call. Germline loops: CDR1 LNHDA, CDR2 SQIVND (reference sequence). This CDR3 has 14 residues. V lost 5 bases and J 4 bases, leaving 14 bases between the germline ends. This CDR3 reads CASSFRGRATEAFF. In nucleotides, the CDR3 is TGTGCCAGTAGTTTCCGTGGGAGGGCCACTGAAGCTTTCTTT.

The V and J genes are TRBV27 and TRBJ2-5; 7 bases map to TRBD1. The CDR3 covers 13 residues. Germline CDR1 reads MNHEY; CDR2 reads SMNVEV (reference sequence). The J segment lost 2 bases and the V segment lost 6 bases, leaving 3 bases of the junction unmatched. The chain's CDR3 is CASSPGQQETQYF. In DNA form, the CDR3 reads TGTGCCAGCAGCCCGGGACAGCAAGAGACCCAGTACTTC.

This chain links TRBV18 with TRBJ1-2; D may be TRBD1 (5 bases). CDR3 length: 15 residues. V was trimmed by 3 bases and J by 5 bases, leaving 16 bases between them. Per germline, CDR1 KGHSH and CDR2 LQKENI. The CDR3 DNA follows: TGTGCCAGCTCACCTGGGGCCTTAGGGGTATATGGCTACACCTTC. Translation gives CASSPGALGVYGYTF.

V is TRBV28 and J is TRBJ2-7; D is perhaps TRBD2 (5 bases). V gave up 1 base and J gave up 2 bases, with 12 bases separating them. The CDR3 runs to 15 residues. Per the germline V gene, CDR1 is MDHEN and CDR2 is SYDVKM. Here the CDR3 reads CASSLSRGVPYEQYF. DNA for the CDR3: TGTGCCAGCAGTTTATCCCGGGGAGTCCCCTACGAGCAGTACTTC.

This chain links TRBV29-1 with TRBJ2-1; 11 bases fit TRBD1. The CDR3 totals 17 residues. The V gene end was trimmed by 3 bases and the J gene end by 0 bases; junction bases not matched to a gene: 7. CDR1 is SQVTM, CDR2 ANQGSEA, per germline. The CDR3 region is CSVEDRGRGGSYNEQFF. DNA for the CDR3: TGCAGCGTTGAGGACAGGGGGCGCGGAGGCTCCTACAATGAGCAGTTCTTC.

This sequence joins TRBV27 and TRBJ2-7, with 7 bases aligning to TRBD2. V dropped 11 bases and J dropped 0; count of bases not matched to a gene: 7. This CDR3 region has 13 residues. Germline values: CDR1 MNHEY, CDR2 SMNVEV (reference sequence). The CDR3 loop is CAVRRGTSYEQYF. The CDR3 DNA sequence: TGTGCCGTACGGCGGGGGACCTCCTACGAGCAGTACTTC.

The genes are TRBV7-2 and TRBJ2-7, with D possibly TRBD1 on 6 matching bases. Germline V gene data show CDR1 as SGHTA and CDR2 as FQGNSA. This CDR3 contains 15 residues. The V end lost 1 base, the J end lost 1 base, and 11 bases lay between the germline ends. CDR3 loop: CASSLVPQGSYEQYF. DNA of the CDR3: TGTGCCAGCAGCTTAGTTCCACAGGGATCCTACGAGCAGTACTTC.